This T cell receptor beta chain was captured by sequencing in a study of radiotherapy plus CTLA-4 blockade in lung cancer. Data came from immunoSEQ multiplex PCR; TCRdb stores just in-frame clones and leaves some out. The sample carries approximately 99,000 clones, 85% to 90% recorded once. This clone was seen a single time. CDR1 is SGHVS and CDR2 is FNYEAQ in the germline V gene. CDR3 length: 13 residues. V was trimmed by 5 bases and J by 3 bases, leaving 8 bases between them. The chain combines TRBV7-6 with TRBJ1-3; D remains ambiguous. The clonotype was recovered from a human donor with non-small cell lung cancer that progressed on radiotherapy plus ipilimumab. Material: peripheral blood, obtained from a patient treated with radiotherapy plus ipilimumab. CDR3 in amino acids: CASSDDIGNTIYF. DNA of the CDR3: TGTGCCAGCAGCGATGACATTGGAAACACCATATATTTT.